This T cell receptor beta chain was sequenced in a study of CD8+CD57+ T cells in acquired aplastic anemia. Study-wide context: Sorting CD4+ and CD8+ cells gave DNA averaging approximately 2.9 ug. Whole-study findings and limits: Common to patients and controls were 25 to 30 CD8+ CDR3 sequences. Between patients and controls, CD8+ Simpson's diversity did not vary significantly.

V lost 7 bases and J lost 4, with 13 bases in between. This CDR3 comprises 13 residues. The germline V gene encodes CDR1 SGHKS and CDR2 YYEKEE (reference sequence). Genomic DNA templated the TCR beta VDJ and CDR3 profiling. TCRdb re-analysed the reads in MiXCR, keeping a single row per CDR3 protein. This table holds 270,000 or so distinct CDR3 sequences, about 80% found once. Individuals selected for sequencing had exhibited CD8+CD57+ cell expansion on flow cytometry. Concerning this clonotype itself: Antigen: not known.

Sequenced sample: sorted CD4+, CD8+, or CD8+CD57+ T cells (not recorded which) from PBMCs. The sequence came from a human donor with aplastic anemia. The gene calls are TRBV5-5 and TRBJ2-3; a weak D match, TRBD1 (5 bases). In nucleotides, the CDR3 is TGTGCCAGCGGCGTCGGCAGGGCAGATACGCAGTATTTT. It specifies CASGVGRADTQYF.